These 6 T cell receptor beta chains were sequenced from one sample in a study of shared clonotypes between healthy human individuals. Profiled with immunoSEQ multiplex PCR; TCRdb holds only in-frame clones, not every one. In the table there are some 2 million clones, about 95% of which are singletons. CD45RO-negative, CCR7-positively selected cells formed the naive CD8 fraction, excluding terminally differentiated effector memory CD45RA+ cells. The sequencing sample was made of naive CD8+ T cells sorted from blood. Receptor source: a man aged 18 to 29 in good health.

CDR3 nucleotides: TGCAGCGGGCTGCGGGGGGAAAATGAGCAGTTCTTC. Residues: CSGLRGENEQFF. J is TRBJ2-1 and V is TRBV29-1; 8 nucleotides agree with TRBD2. J lost 7 bases, V lost 7 bases, and 6 bases had no gene match. Germline V gives CDR1 SQVTM, CDR2 ANQGSEA. The CDR3 contains 12 residues.

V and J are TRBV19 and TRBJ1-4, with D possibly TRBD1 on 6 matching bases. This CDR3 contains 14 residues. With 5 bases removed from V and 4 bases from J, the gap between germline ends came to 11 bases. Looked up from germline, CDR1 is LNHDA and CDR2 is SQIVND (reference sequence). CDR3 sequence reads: CASSSGAINEKLFF. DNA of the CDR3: TGTGCCAGTAGTTCGGGGGCGATTAATGAAAAACTGTTTTTT.

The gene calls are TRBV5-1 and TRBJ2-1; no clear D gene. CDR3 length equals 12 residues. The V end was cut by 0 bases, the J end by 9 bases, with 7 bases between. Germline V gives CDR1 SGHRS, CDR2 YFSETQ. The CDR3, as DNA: TGCGCCAGCAGCTTGGAGGCAAGTGAGCAGTTCTTC. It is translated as CASSLEASEQFF. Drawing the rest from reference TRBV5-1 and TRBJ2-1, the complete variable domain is KAGVTQTPRYLIKTRGQQVTLSCSPISGHRSVSWYQQTPGQGLQFLFEYFSETQRNKGNFPGRFSGRQFSNSRSEMNVSTLELGDSALYLCASSLEASEQFFGPGTRLTVL.

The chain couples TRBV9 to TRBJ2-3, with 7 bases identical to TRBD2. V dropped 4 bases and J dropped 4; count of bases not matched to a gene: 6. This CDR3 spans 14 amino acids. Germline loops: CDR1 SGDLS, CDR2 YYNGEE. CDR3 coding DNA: TGTGCCAGCAGCATACGGGAGGCTTCAGATACGCAGTATTTT. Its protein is CASSIREASDTQYF.

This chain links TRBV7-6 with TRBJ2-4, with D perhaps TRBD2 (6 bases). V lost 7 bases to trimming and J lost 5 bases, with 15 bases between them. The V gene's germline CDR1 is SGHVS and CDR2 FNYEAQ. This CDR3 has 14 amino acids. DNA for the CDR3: TGTGCCAGCACCCCGGGGGTCGGCGAAAACATTCAGTACTTC. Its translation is CASTPGVGENIQYF.

CDR3 sequence reads: CAWRGSGSTDTQYF. DNA for the CDR3: TGTGCCTGGAGGGGGAGCGGCAGCACAGATACGCAGTATTTT. V usage is TRBV30 and J usage is TRBJ2-3; possibly TRBD2 for D (5 bases). Trimming removed 3 bases from V and 0 bases from J, with 10 bases in between. The germline V gene has CDR1 GTSNPN and CDR2 SVGIG (reference sequence). The CDR3 runs 14 residues.